This T cell receptor (beta chain) was sequenced during a study of vaccination and CD4 T cells after COVID-19 (dated by TCRdb to 2022 to 2024). In terms of the full investigation: SARS-CoV-2 positivity had been established in the convalescent patients by nasal swab PCR, and mild disease was recorded in nine of these patients and severe disease in one. The convalescent cohort included six males and four females, with two Hispanic individuals, seven Caucasians, two Asians and one multiracial person. Two doses of either the Pfizer-BioNTech BNT162b2 vaccine (n=8) or the Moderna mRNA-1273 vaccine (n=2) were administered to participants. Post-COVID blood samples from convalescent patients were collected a median of about 110 days after diagnosis, with a range of roughly 35 to 180 days. Post-vaccine blood samples were collected a median of 72 days after the second vaccine dose, ranging from roughly 13 to 241 days. Culture stimuli were overlapping spike peptide pools from SARS-CoV-2 and from the common cold coronaviruses HCoV-NL63, HCoV-OC43 and HCoV-229E. Control cultures received a CEFX viral epitope pool as the positive control, an HIV-1 Nef peptide pool as the negative control, or no peptide. In approximately ten COVID-19 convalescent patients and a handful of infection-naive healthy vaccine recipients, the spike-specific CD4+ TCR repertoire before mRNA vaccination was compared with the repertoire after mRNA vaccination. General conclusions and limits of the study: Of the vaccine-specific clones found in convalescent patients, nearly all (304 of 307) were mono-reactive for SARS-CoV-2 spike instead of being cross-reactive with common cold coronaviruses. In convalescent patients, a median approximately 86% of post-vaccine SARS-CoV-2-reactive clones were detected only after vaccination, and vaccine-specific priming was suggested by this finding. Although the median number of SARS-CoV-2-reactive clonotypes went up from more than 20 after infection to 35 to 40 after vaccination, the increase was not significant. The study included relatively few convalescent patients and did not analyze early timepoints after natural infection.

Libraries were constructed by PCR. DNA from cultured CD4+ T cells was subjected to TCR sequencing with the Oncomine TCR Beta short-read assay at the Johns Hopkins FTIC core. Genomic DNA was extracted from the cultured CD4+ T cells with the QIAamp micro DNA kit. Oncomine TCR Beta libraries from cultured CD4+ T cells were pooled using unique dual indexes and sequenced on an Illumina iSeq 100. Turning to the authors' computational methods: Non-productive sequences were filtered out, and CDR3s that did not start with C, did not end with F or W, or were shorter than 7 amino acids were discarded. Antigen-specific clonotypes were identified using the MANAFEST web application through comparison of peptide-stimulated wells with reference and other culture wells. Positive clones required FDR below 0.05, an odds ratio above 5, and productive frequency above 0.1% in at least two of three replicate wells. Clonotypes that were significantly expanded in both SARS-CoV-2 spike wells and at least one common cold coronavirus spike condition were defined as cross-reactive. Similarity between CDR3 sequences was evaluated in R version 3.6.1 using Levenshtein distances (stringdist) and unrooted phylogenetic trees (ape). The public sequencing data were trimmed at Q25 with fastp and processed into clonotypes with MiXCR by TCRdb, which kept only in-frame beta chains. When rows share a CDR3 protein, they turn into one entry using the most common DNA and genes. The V and J calls were determined by TCRdb, not by the authors. This sample comprises under 25,000 distinct CDR3 sequences, 45% to 50% of them detected only once. Of the sample, approximately 13% falls within the top ten clones.

The treatment or condition label, read with the paper, signifies: approximately nine-day PBMC culture with coronavirus spike peptide pools or control peptides (ViraFEST assay). The study used the ViraFEST assay, which expanded antigen-specific T cells with peptide pools and then identified expanded clonotypes by TCR sequencing. The positive SARS-CoV-2 PCR tests of the convalescent patients were dated from March to December 2020, before the Alpha, Beta and Delta variants emerged in the United States. Over 1.5 million PBMCs per well were cultured in IMDM with roughly 5% human AB serum and 8.5 to 10 IU/ml IL-2, plus 10 ug/ml peptide pools. Half of the culture medium was replaced with fresh IL-2-containing medium on days 3 and 7. CD4+ T cells were isolated after 10 days of culture through negative selection using the EasySep CD4+ T cell isolation kit. PBMCs were separated from whole blood using Ficoll-Paque Plus gradient centrifugation and then either used fresh or cryopreserved at -140C. Triplicate wells were generally used for each culture condition.

This clonotype was detected a few times. Its recognized antigen is unknown. Per-base qualities were not stored, and no clone one base away is much larger. The sequencing input was cultured CD4+ T cells from blood. The receptor was derived from a human donor with COVID-19.

The nucleotide sequence reads TGTGCCAGCAGCTTAGAAGTCTGGGGGCGAACGAGTCAGCCCCAGCATTTT. Translated, this gives CASSLEVWGRTSQPQHF. The V and J segments used are TRBV7-2 and TRBJ1-5; TRBD1 is perhaps the D gene, given 6 matching bases. From the cysteine through the phenylalanine, the CDR3 covers 17 amino acids. Only CDR3 DNA is held: 51 bases, read in frame from base 1. CDR1 and CDR2 are read off the germline V gene as SGHTA and FQGNSA. V lost 1 base and J lost 6 bases; the stretch between them is 19 bases long.